This T cell receptor (beta chain) appears in the sequencing data of a study of shared clonotypes between healthy human individuals. Study-level background: Plates per donor: three CD4 naive, three CD4 memory, two CD8 naive, one CD8 memory. The study's findings and limits: Limitation of the genetic and exposure-history diversity represented came from the few donors.

In regard to this clone: Its antigen is undetermined.

This CDR3 is 14 amino acids long. Deletions cut 5 bases from V and 4 bases from J, with 12 bases between. In germline, CDR1 is MNHEY, CDR2 SMNVEV (reference sequence). Data came from immunoSEQ multiplex PCR; TCRdb stores just in-frame clones and leaves some out. The sample lists about 1.5 million clones; approximately 98% were seen once. CD4+ cells yielded CD45RA+ naive and CD45RA-negative memory subsets. This clonotype originated in a man aged 25 to 40 in good health. The sample was naive CD4+ T cells sorted from blood. Subset reported: CD45RA+ positively selected. The chain is built from TRBV27 and TRBJ2-1; D is perhaps TRBD1 (5 bases). CDR3 residues: CASSIRAGYNEQFF. The CDR3 bases are TGTGCCAGCAGTATACGAGCAGGGTACAATGAGCAGTTCTTC.